The clone carrying this TCR beta chain appeared a single time. The antigen is not known. The sample belongs to a study of regulatory T cells. Study-level results: In CD3G-deficient patients, conventional CD4+ T cells were enriched for hydrophobic CDR3 residues at positions 6 and 7. In patients, unique TRB V-J pairs were restricted and V/J usage skewed, especially in Tregs.

Trimming pared 6 bases from V and 1 base from J, leaving 9 bases between. The CDR3 extends over 13 amino acids. Germline V gives CDR1 SGHTA, CDR2 FQGNSA. Amplification used 52 TRBV primers and 13 TRBJ primers. TCRdb's table, derived via immunoSEQ multiplex PCR, lists solely in-frame clones and lacks some. The sample carries fewer than 20,000 clones, 70% to 85% recorded once. The sample consisted of conventional CD4+ T cells sorted from blood. This TCR came from a person aged 30-39 years with CD3G deficiency. V gene TRBV7-2 combines with J gene TRBJ2-5; D is tentatively TRBD1 or TRBD2 (5 bases each). CDR3 in amino acids: CASSGAGQETQYF. In DNA form, the CDR3 reads TGTGCCAGCAGTGGGGCGGGCCAAGAGACCCAGTACTTC.